This TCR beta chain was recorded in a study of shared clonotypes between healthy human individuals. Study overall: CD8 memory received one plate per donor, CD8 naive two, CD4 memory three and CD4 naive three.

As concerns this clone: Other DNA sequences in the sample encode the same CDR3.

Naive CD8 cells lacked CD45RO, underwent positive selection for CCR7 and left out terminally differentiated effector memory CD45RA+ cells. How the authors handled the data: ImmunoSEQ output held junction-only sequences without quality scores, so filtering differed. Generated by immunoSEQ multiplex PCR, the TCRdb table keeps only in-frame clones and is missing some. The D gene and trimming were derived from the DNA, and the V and J assignments and clone size from that table. The sample holds some 2.1 million clones, roughly 93% seen once. Germline V gene sequence: CDR1 LNHDA, CDR2 SQIVND (reference sequence). There are 13 residues in the CDR3. V lost 7 bases, J lost 1 base, and 10 bases lay in between.

This clonotype was sampled from a man aged 18 to 29 in good health. Some clones in this sample may be carry-over from other donors' samples. The specimen sequenced was naive CD8+ T cells from PBMCs. The rearrangement joins TRBV19 to TRBJ1-1; possibly TRBD1 for D (5 bases). The CDR3 spells CASTPTANTEAFF. The CDR3 bases are TGTGCCAGTACCCCGACAGCGAACACTGAAGCTTTCTTT.